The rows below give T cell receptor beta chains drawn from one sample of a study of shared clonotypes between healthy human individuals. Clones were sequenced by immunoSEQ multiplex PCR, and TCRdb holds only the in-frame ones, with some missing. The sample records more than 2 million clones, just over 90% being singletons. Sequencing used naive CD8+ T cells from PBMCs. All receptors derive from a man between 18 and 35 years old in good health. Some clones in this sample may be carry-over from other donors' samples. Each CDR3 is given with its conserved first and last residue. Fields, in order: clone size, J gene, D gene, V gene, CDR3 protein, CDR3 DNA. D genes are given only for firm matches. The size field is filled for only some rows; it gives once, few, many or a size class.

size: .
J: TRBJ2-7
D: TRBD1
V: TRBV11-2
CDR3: CASSLDPPGTVDEQYF
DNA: TGTGCCAGCAGCTTAGATCCCCCCGGGACAGTGGACGAGCAGTACTTC

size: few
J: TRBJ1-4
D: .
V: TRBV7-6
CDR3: CASSRLELEEKLFF
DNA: TGTGCCAGCAGCCGATTGGAGTTGGAGGAAAAACTGTTTTTT

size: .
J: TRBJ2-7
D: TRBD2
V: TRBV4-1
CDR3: CASSHPSGAEQYF
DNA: TGCGCCAGCAGCCATCCCAGCGGGGCCGAGCAGTACTTC

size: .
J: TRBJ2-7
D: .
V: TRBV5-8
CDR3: CASSDDGAYEQYF
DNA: TGTGCCAGCAGCGATGACGGAGCCTACGAGCAGTACTTC

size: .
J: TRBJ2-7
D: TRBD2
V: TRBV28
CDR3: CASRRPRDYQMNHHEQYF
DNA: TGTGCCAGCAGACGACCCCGGGACTACCAGATGAATCACCACGAGCAGTACTTC

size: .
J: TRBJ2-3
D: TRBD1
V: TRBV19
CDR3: CASYRGPLRPFHTDTQYF
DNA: TGTGCCAGCTATAGGGGGCCCCTAAGGCCCTTCCACACAGATACGCAGTATTTT

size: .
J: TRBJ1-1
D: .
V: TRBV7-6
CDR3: CASSLAGGRTEAFF
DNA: TGTGCCAGCAGCTTAGCAGGAGGGCGTACTGAAGCTTTCTTT

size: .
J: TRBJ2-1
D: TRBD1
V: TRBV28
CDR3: CASSPRTGDNEQFF
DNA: TGTGCCAGCAGTCCCAGGACAGGGGACAATGAGCAGTTCTTC

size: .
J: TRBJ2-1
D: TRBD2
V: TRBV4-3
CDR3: CASSPGLAHNEQFF
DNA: TGCGCCAGCAGCCCGGGACTAGCTCACAATGAGCAGTTCTTC

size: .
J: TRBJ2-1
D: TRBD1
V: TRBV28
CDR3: CASSFDRGSPSEQFF
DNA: TGTGCCAGCAGTTTTGACAGGGGGAGCCCTAGTGAGCAGTTCTTC

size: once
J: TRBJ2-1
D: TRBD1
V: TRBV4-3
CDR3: CASSQDFGRGPYNEQFF
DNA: TGCGCCAGCAGCCAAGATTTTGGTAGGGGGCCGTACAATGAGCAGTTCTTC

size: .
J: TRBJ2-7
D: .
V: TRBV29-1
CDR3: CSVGGPYEQYF
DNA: TGCAGCGTGGGGGGACCCTACGAGCAGTACTTC

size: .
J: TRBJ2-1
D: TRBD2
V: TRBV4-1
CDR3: CASSQDRLAGVNEQFF
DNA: TGCGCCAGCAGCCAAGATCGTCTAGCGGGAGTCAATGAGCAGTTCTTC

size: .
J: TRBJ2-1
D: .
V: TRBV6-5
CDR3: CASTDWGINEQFF
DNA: TGTGCCAGCACCGACTGGGGTATCAATGAGCAGTTCTTC

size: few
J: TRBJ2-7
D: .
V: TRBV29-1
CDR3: CSVSGVGEQYF
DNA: TGCAGCGTTTCAGGGGTCGGTGAGCAGTACTTC

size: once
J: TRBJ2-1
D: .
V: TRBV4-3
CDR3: CASSQGLAESYNEQFF
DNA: TGCGCCAGCAGCCAGGGGCTCGCGGAGTCCTACAATGAGCAGTTCTTC

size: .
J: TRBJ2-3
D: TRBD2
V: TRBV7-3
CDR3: CASSLSGSFTDTQYF
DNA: TGTGCCAGCAGTCTTAGCGGGAGCTTCACAGATACGCAGTATTTT

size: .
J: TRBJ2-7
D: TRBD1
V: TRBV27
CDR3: CASSPEFTGVHEQYF
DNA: TGTGCCAGCAGTCCGGAGTTCACAGGGGTCCACGAGCAGTACTTC

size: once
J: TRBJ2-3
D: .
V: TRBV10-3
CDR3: CAISDTSSTTDTQYF
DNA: TGTGCCATCAGTGACACCAGCTCGACGACAGATACGCAGTATTTT

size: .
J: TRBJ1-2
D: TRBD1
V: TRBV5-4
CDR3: CASSTAGGWGYTF
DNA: TGTGCCAGCAGCACAGCAGGGGGCTGGGGCTACACCTTC

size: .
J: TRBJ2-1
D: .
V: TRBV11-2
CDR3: CASSLDLALYNEQFF
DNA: TGTGCCAGCAGCTTAGATCTAGCGCTCTACAATGAGCAGTTCTTC

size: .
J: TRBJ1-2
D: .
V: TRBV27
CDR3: CASSLYIGGPNLGSYTF
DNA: TGTGCCAGCAGTTTATATATTGGGGGACCTAACCTCGGGAGCTACACCTTC

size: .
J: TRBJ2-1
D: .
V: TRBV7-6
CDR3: CASSLGRKVSNEQFF
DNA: TGTGCCAGCAGCTTGGGACGCAAAGTCTCAAATGAGCAGTTCTTC

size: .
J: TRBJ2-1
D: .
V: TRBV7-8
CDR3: CASSLAPGSNEQFF
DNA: TGTGCCAGCAGCTTAGCGCCCGGTTCGAATGAGCAGTTCTTC

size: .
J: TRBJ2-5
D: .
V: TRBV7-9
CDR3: CASSHGNEKETQYF
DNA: TGTGCCAGCAGCCACGGGAACGAGAAGGAGACCCAGTACTTC

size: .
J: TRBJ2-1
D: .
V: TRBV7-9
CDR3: CASSYPGIANYNEQFF
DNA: TGTGCCAGCAGCTACCCTGGGATAGCTAACTACAATGAGCAGTTCTTC

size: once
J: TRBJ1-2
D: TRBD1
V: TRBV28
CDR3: CATQGAGGIYGYTF
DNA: TGTGCCACCCAGGGGGCAGGGGGCATCTATGGCTACACCTTC

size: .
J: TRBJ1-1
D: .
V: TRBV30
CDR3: CAWSRDTEAFF
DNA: TGTGCCTGGAGTAGAGACACTGAAGCTTTCTTT

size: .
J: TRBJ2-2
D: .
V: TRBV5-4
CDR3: CASSFLGGPGELFF
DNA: TGTGCCAGCAGCTTCTTGGGGGGGCCCGGGGAGCTGTTTTTT

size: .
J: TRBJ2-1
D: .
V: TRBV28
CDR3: CASYRGRYNEQFF
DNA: TGTGCCAGTTACCGGGGCCGGTACAATGAGCAGTTCTTC

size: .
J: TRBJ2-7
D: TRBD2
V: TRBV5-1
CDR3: CASSLEVASGIYEQYF
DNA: TGCGCCAGCAGCTTGGAAGTTGCTAGCGGGATCTACGAGCAGTACTTC

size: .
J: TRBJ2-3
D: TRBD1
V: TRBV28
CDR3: CASSHNKDRAHTDTQYF
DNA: TGTGCCAGCAGTCATAACAAGGACAGGGCACACACAGATACGCAGTATTTT

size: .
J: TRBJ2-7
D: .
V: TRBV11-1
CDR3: CASSFSKTGEQYF
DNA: TGTGCCAGCAGCTTCTCAAAGACTGGGGAGCAGTACTTC

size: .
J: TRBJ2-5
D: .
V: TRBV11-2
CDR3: CASSLPPPGDAGYQETQYF
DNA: TGTGCCAGCAGCTTACCCCCACCAGGTGATGCAGGATACCAAGAGACCCAGTACTTC

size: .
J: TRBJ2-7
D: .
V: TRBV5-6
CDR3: CASSLGAGVYREQYF
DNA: TGTGCCAGCAGCTTGGGGGCAGGGGTTTATCGGGAGCAGTACTTC

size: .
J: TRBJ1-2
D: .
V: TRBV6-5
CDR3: CASKEDGYTF
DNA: TGTGCCAGCAAGGAGGATGGCTACACCTTC

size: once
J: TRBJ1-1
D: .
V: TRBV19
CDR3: CATSQGLNTEAFF
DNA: TGTGCCACGTCCCAGGGTTTAAACACTGAAGCTTTCTTT

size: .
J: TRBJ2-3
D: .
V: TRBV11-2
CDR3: CASSSQSPRDADTQYF
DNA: TGTGCCAGCAGCTCACAATCCCCGAGAGATGCAGATACGCAGTATTTT

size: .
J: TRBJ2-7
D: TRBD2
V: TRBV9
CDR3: CASSVGLAGSYEQYF
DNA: TGTGCCAGCAGCGTAGGGCTAGCGGGGTCCTACGAGCAGTACTTC

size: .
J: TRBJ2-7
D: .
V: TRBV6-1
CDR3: CASSEAEGLYEQYF
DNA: TGTGCCAGCAGTGAAGCAGAGGGGCTCTACGAGCAGTACTTC

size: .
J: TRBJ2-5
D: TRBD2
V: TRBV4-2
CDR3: CASSPTSANAETQYF
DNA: TGTGCCAGCAGTCCGACTAGCGCCAATGCGGAGACCCAGTACTTC

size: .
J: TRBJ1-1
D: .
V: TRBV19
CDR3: CASSGYRIRARNTEAFF
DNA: TGTGCCAGTAGTGGATATCGCATTCGGGCCCGAAACACTGAAGCTTTCTTT

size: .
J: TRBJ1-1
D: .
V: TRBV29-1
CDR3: CSVVPGRSLTEAFF
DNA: TGCAGCGTTGTTCCGGGGAGATCCCTCACTGAAGCTTTCTTT

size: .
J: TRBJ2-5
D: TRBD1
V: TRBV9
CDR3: CASSVQGARETQYF
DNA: TGTGCCAGCAGCGTTCAGGGGGCCCGGGAGACCCAGTACTTC

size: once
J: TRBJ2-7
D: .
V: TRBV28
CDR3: CASSSLGLIHEQYF
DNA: TGTGCCAGCAGTTCCTTAGGACTCATCCACGAGCAGTACTTC

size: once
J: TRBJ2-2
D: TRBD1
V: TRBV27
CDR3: CASSLQGETDKEELFF
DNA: TGTGCCAGCAGTTTACAGGGGGAAACTGATAAAGAGGAGCTGTTTTTT

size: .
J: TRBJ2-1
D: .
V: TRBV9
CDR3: CASSVSVRGLADYNEQFF
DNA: TGTGCCAGCAGCGTCAGCGTGAGGGGGCTAGCGGACTACAATGAGCAGTTCTTC

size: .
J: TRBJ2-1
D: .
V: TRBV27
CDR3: CASSLSGGGQNEQFF
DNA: TGTGCCAGCAGTTTATCGGGAGGGGGTCAGAATGAGCAGTTCTTC

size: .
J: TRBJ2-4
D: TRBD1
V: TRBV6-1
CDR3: CASSEHRGAKNIQYF
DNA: TGTGCCAGCAGTGAGCACAGGGGCGCCAAAAACATTCAGTACTTC

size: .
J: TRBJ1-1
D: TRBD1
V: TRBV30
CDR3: CAWSADRMTEAFF
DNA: TGTGCCTGGAGCGCGGACAGGATGACTGAAGCTTTCTTT

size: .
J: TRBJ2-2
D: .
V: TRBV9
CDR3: CASSLASSGELFF
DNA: TGTGCCAGCAGCCTAGCTAGCTCCGGGGAGCTGTTTTTT

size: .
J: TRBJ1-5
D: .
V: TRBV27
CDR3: CASSSLPYQPQHF
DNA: TGTGCCAGCAGTTCCCTCCCCTATCAGCCCCAGCATTTT

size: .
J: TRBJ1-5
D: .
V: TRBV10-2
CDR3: CASRDRHSNQPQHF
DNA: TGCGCCAGCAGGGACAGACATAGCAATCAGCCCCAGCATTTT

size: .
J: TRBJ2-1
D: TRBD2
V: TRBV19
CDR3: CASSISGNNNEQFF
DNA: TGTGCCAGTAGTATTAGCGGGAACAACAATGAGCAGTTCTTC

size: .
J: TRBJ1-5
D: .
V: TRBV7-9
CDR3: CASSLGTGPIRDQPQHF
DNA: TGTGCCAGCAGCTTAGGAACAGGCCCCATCCGCGATCAGCCCCAGCATTTT